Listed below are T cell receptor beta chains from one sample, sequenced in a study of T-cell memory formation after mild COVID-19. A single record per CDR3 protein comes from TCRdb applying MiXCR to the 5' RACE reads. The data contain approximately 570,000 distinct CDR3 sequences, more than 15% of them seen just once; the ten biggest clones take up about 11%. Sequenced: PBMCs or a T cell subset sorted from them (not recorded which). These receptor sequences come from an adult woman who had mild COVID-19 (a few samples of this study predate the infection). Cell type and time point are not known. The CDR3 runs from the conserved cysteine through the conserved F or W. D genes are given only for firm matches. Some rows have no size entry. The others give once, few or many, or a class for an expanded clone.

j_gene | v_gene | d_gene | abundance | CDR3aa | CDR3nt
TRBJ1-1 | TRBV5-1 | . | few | CASSSTGYTEAFF | TGCGCCAGCAGCTCGACAGGTTACACTGAAGCTTTCTTT
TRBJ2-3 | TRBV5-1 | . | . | CASSLAASSRSTDTQYF | TGCGCCAGCAGCTTGGCCGCCAGTAGCAGGAGCACAGATACGCAGTATTTT
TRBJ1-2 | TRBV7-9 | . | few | CASSPGEGYTF | TGTGCCAGCAGCCCCGGTGAGGGCTACACCTTC
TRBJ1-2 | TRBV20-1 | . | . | CSARIQDYGYTF | TGCAGTGCTAGGATACAGGACTATGGCTACACCTTC
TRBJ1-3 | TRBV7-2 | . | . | CASSSTWSGNTIYF | TGTGCCAGCAGCTCCACTTGGTCTGGAAACACCATATATTTT
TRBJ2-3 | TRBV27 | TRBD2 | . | CASSFASGRGDTQYF | TGTGCCAGCAGTTTCGCTAGCGGGAGGGGAGATACGCAGTATTTT
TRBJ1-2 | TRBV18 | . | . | CASSPKTGGYTF | TGTGCCAGCTCACCTAAGACGGGTGGCTACACCTTC
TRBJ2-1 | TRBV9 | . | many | CASSEEQGTNEQFF | TGTGCCAGCAGCGAAGAACAGGGTACTAATGAGCAGTTCTTC
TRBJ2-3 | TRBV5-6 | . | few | CASSLQHSTDTQYF | TGTGCCAGCAGTCTCCAACATAGCACAGATACGCAGTATTTT
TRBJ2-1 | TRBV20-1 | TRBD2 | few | CSANKRELSYNEQFF | TGCAGTGCAAATAAGCGGGAATTGTCCTACAATGAGCAGTTCTTC
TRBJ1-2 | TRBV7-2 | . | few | CASSLQTRGYTF | TGTGCCAGCAGCTTGCAGACTCGGGGCTACACCTTC
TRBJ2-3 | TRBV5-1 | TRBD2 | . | CASSPGTSGLDTDTQYF | TGCGCCAGCAGCCCCGGGACTAGCGGGCTAGACACAGATACGCAGTATTTT
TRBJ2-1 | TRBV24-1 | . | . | CATSDLLGQRIF | TGTGCCACCAGTGATTTGTTGGGACAAAGAATCTTC
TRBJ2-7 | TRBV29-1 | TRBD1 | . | CSVEAAGTESYEQYF | TGCAGCGTTGAAGCGGCAGGGACAGAGAGCTACGAGCAGTACTTC
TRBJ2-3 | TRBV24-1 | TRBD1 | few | CATSDARQGVYTQYF | TGTGCCACCAGTGATGCCCGCCAGGGGGTTTATACGCAGTATTTT
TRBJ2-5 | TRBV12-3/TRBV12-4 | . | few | CASSLATGSGGETQYF | TGTGCCAGCAGTTTAGCAACAGGGTCAGGTGGGGAGACCCAGTACTTC